This T cell receptor (beta chain) was sequenced during a study of blood T cell repertoires in COVID-19. On the study more broadly: Samples representing acute and convalescent COVID-19 were sourced from the United States, Italy and Spain.

Per the authors' pipeline: It was from reference gene primer amplification that nucleated cell counts were estimated. The protocol was immunoSEQ multiplex PCR, while the TCRdb copy is restricted to in-frame clones and leaves out a portion. Clonal size and the V and J genes are those of that table, whereas D and trimming came from the DNA. The repertoire consists of approximately 170,000 clones, with approximately 91% occurring once and the leading ten covering about 1.1%. CDR3 length equals 16 residues. Germline V gene lookup returns CDR1 LGHDT and CDR2 YNNKEL (reference sequence). V lost 1 base to trimming and J lost 2 bases; unmatched junction nucleotides: 8.

This chain connects TRBV3-1 (or the pseudogene TRBV3-2) to TRBJ2-7; TRBD2 agrees at 7 bases. This sequence originates from a young man with acute or convalescent COVID-19. Sequencing input: peripheral blood. CDR3 coding DNA: TGTGCCAGCAGCCAAGGATGGGGCGGGACTACCTACGAGCAGTACTTC. Encoded protein: CASSQGWGGTTYEQYF.